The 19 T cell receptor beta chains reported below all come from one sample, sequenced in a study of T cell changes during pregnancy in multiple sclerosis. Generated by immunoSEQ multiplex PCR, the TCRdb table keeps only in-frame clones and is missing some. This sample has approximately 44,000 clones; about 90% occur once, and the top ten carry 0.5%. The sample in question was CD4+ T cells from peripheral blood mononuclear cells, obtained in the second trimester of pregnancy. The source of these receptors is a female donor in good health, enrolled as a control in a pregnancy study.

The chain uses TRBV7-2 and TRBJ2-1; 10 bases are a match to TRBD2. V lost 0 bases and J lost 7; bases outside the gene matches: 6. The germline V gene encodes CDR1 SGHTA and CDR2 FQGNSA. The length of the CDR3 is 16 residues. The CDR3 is CASSLASLAGVNEQFF. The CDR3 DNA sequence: TGTGCCAGCAGCTTAGCGAGTCTAGCGGGAGTAAATGAGCAGTTCTTC.

CDR3: CATSHPSRGYNEQFF. For the CDR3, the DNA is TGTGCCACCAGCCATCCCTCCCGGGGGTACAATGAGCAGTTCTTC. The V call is TRBV15, the J call TRBJ2-1; possible D gene TRBD2, 6 bases. Germline lookup yields CDR1 LNHNV and CDR2 YYDKDF (reference sequence). V lost 5 bases and J lost 4, with 15 bases in between. The CDR3 has 15 residues.

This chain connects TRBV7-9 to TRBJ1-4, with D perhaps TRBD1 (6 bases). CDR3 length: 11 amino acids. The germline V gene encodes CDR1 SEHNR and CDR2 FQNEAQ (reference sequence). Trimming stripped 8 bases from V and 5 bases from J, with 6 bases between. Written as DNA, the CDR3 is TGTGCCAGCCAGGGGAATGAAAAACTGTTTTTT. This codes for CASQGNEKLFF.

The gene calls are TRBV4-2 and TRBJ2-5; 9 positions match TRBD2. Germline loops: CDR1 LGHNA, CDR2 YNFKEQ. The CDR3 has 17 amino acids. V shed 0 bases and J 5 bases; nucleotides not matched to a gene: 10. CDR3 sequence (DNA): TGTGCCAGCAGCCAAGAAGGGCGGCGGGGGGGCAGGGAGACCCAGTACTTC. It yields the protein CASSQEGRRGGRETQYF.

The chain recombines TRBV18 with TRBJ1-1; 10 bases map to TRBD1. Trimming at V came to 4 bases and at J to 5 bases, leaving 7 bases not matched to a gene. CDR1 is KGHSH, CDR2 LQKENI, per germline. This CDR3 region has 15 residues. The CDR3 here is CASSLGTGAGTEAFF. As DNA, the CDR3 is TGTGCCAGCTCACTCGGGACAGGGGCGGGGACTGAAGCTTTCTTT.

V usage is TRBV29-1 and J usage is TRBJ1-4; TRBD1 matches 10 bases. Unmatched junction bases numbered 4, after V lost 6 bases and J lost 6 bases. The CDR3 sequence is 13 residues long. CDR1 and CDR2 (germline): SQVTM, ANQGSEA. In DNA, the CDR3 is TGCAGCGTCTCTGGACAGGGGGATGAAAAACTGTTTTTT. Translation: CSVSGQGDEKLFF.

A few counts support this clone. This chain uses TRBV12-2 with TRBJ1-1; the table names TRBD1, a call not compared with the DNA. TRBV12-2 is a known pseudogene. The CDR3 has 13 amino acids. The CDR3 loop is CASRNRTGDQQLF. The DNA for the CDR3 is TGTGCAAGTCGCAACAGGACAGGAGATCAGCAGCTCTTT.

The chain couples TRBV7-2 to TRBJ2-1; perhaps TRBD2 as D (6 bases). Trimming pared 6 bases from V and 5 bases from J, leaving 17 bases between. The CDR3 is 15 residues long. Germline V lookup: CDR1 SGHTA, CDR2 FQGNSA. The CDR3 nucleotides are TGTGCCAGCAGTCAGGCGGGGCCTCGCCACAATGAGCAGTTCTTC. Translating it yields CASSQAGPRHNEQFF.

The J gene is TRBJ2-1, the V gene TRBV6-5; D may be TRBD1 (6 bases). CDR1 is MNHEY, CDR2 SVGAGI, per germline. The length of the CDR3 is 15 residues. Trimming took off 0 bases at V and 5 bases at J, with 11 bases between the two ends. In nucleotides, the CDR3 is TGTGCCAGCAGTTACTCCTTCGGGGACAACAATGAGCAGTTCTTC. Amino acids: CASSYSFGDNNEQFF.

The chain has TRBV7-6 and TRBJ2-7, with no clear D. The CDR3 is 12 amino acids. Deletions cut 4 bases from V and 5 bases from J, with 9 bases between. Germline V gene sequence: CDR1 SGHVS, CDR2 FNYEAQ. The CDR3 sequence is CASSSGPNEQYF. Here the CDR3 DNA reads TGTGCCAGCAGCTCTGGGCCGAACGAGCAGTACTTC.

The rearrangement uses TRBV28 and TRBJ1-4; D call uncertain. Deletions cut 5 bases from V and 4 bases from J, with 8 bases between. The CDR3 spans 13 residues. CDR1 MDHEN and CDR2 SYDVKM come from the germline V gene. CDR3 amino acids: CASSLPFNEKLFF. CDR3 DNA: TGTGCCAGCAGTCTACCTTTTAATGAAAAACTGTTTTTT.

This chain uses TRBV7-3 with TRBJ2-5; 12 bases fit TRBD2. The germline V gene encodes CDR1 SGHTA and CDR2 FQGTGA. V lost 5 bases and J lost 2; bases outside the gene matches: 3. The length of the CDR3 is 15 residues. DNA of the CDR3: TGTGCCAGCAGCCCTGGACTAGCGGGGCAAGAGACCCAGTACTTC. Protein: CASSPGLAGQETQYF.

DNA of the CDR3: TGTGCCAGCTCACCACTCGCGGAAAGCTCCTACGAGCAGTACTTC. Protein product: CASSPLAESSYEQYF. The V and J genes are TRBV18 and TRBJ2-7; D uncertain. Per the germline V gene, CDR1 is KGHSH and CDR2 is LQKENI. Trimming removed 1 base at V and 0 bases at J, with 10 bases between. The CDR3 consists of 15 residues. Together with reference TRBV18 and TRBJ2-7, the CDR3 gives the full variable domain: NAGVMQNPRHLVRRRGQEARLRCSPMKGHSHVYWYRQLPEEGLKFMVYLQKENIIDESGMPKERFSAEFPKEGPSILRIQQVVRGDSAAYFCASSPLAESSYEQYFGPGTRLTVT.

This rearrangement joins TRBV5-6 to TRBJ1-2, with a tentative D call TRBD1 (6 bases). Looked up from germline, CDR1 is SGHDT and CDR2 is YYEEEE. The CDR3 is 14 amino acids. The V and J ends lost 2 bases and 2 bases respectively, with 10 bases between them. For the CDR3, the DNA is TGTGCCAGCAGCTTACTCGGACAGAACTATGGCTACACCTTC. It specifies CASSLLGQNYGYTF.

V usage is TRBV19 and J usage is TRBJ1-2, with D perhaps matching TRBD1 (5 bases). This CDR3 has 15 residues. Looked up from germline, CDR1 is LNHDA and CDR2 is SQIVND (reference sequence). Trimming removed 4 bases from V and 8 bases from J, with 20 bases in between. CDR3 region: CASSTGLVGRRGYTF. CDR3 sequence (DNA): TGTGCCAGTAGTACGGGACTGGTTGGCCGTCGGGGCTACACCTTC. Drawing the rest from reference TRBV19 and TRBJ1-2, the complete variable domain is DGGITQSPKYLFRKEGQNVTLSCEQNLNHDAMYWYRQDPGQGLRLIYYSQIVNDFQKGDIAEGYSVSREKKESFPLTVTSAQKNPTAFYLCASSTGLVGRRGYTFGSGTRLTVV.

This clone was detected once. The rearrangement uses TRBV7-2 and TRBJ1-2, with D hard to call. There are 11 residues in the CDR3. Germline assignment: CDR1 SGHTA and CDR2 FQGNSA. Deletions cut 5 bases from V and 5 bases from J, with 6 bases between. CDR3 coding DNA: TGTGCCAGCAGCCAACGGTATGGCTACACCTTC. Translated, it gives CASSQRYGYTF.

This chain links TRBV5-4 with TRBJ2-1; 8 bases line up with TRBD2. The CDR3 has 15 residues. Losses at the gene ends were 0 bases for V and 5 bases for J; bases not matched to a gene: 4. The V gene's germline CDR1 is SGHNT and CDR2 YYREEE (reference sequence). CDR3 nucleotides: TGTGCCAGCAGCTTGGCCACGGGAGGGCACAATGAGCAGTTCTTC. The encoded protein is CASSLATGGHNEQFF.

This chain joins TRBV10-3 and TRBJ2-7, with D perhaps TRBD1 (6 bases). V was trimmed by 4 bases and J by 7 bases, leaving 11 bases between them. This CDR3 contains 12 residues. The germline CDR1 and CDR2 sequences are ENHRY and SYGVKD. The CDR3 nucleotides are TGTGCCATCAGTGGTGAAGGGGGTGAGCAGTACTTC. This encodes CAISGEGGEQYF.

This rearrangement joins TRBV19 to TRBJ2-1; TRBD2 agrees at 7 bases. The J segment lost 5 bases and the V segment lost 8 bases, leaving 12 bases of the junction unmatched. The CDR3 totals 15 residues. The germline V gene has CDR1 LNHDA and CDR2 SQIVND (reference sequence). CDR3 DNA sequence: TGTGCCAGTCAAGGCGGGAGAGCTCCTAACAATGAGCAGTTCTTC. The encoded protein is CASQGGRAPNNEQFF.